These 2 T cell receptor beta chains came from one sample sequenced in a study of blood T cells in healthy people across ages. Primers used in a second PCR of roughly 7 to 12 cycles were a sample-barcoded 5' primer and a J-beta primer mix. Via MiXCR, TCRdb re-called the 5' RACE reads, giving one row per CDR3 protein. This table has just under 900,000 distinct CDR3 sequences, around 28% appearing once. The sequencing input was blood. These receptors all stem from a woman older than 75 in good health.

As for this clonotype: A junction boundary mismatches the germline segment, possibly from a read error. The J gene is TRBJ1-1, the V gene TRBV7-2; D is undetermined. The CDR3 length is 14 residues. Germline V gene lookup returns CDR1 SGHTA and CDR2 FQGNSA. As DNA, the CDR3 is TGTGCCAACAGCTTAGAACGATCGAACACTGAAGCTTTCTTT. It translates to CANSLERSNTEAFF.

On this clonotype: With a much larger clone just one base away, this may be a read error. The chain carries TRBV7-2 and TRBJ2-7, with no clear D. The CDR3 is made up of 12 amino acids. Germline lookup yields CDR1 SGHTA and CDR2 FQGNSA. The CDR3 DNA sequence: TGTGCCAACAGCATACTTGGCTACGAGCAGTACTTC. Its protein is CANSILGYEQYF. Full variable domain (missing parts from reference TRBV7-2 and TRBJ2-7): GAGVSQSPSNKVTEKGKDVELRCDPISGHTALYWYRQSLGQGLEFLIYFQGNSAPDKSGLPSDRFSAERTGGSVSTLTIQRTQQEDSAVYLCANSILGYEQYFGPGTRLTVT.